One sample yielded the 30 T cell receptor beta chains listed below, sequenced in a study of shared clonotypes between healthy human individuals. Naive CD8 cells lacked CD45RO and underwent positive selection for CCR7, leaving out terminally differentiated effector memory CD45RA+ cells. Data came from immunoSEQ multiplex PCR; TCRdb stores just in-frame clones and leaves some out. Here the sample spans about 2.2 million clones, over 85% being singletons. The sequencing sample was made of naive CD8+ T cells from PBMCs. Every receptor here comes from a man aged 18 to 29 in good health. Some clones in this sample may be carry-over from other donors' samples.

J is TRBJ2-2 and V is TRBV18; TRBD2 matches 14 bases. V gave up 3 bases and J gave up 7 bases; unmatched junction bases: 7. Germline V gene sequence: CDR1 KGHSH, CDR2 LQKENI. This CDR3 has 17 amino acids. The CDR3 spells CASSPPGLAGVVGELFF. CDR3 coding DNA: TGTGCCAGCTCACCGCCGGGACTAGCGGGAGTGGTCGGGGAGCTGTTTTTT.

V usage is TRBV5-4 and J usage is TRBJ2-7, with D hard to call. The V gene's germline CDR1 is SGHNT and CDR2 YYREEE (reference sequence). V gave up 4 bases and J gave up 4 bases, with 9 bases separating them. The CDR3 has 12 amino acids. The CDR3 DNA reads as TGTGCCAGCAGCCCTTTTGGGTACGAGCAGTACTTC. This codes for CASSPFGYEQYF.

This chain connects TRBV10-1 to TRBJ1-3; unclear D gene. The germline V and J ends were trimmed by 3 bases and 4 bases, with 7 bases remaining between them. CDR1 and CDR2 (germline): WNHNN, SYGVQD (reference sequence). This CDR3 is 13 amino acids long. CDR3 loop: CASSDSEGNTIYF. In nucleotides, the CDR3 is TGCGCCAGCAGTGATTCAGAGGGAAACACCATATATTTT.

V usage is TRBV29-1 and J usage is TRBJ1-2, with a possible D match to TRBD1 (5 bases). Germline values: CDR1 SQVTM, CDR2 ANQGSEA. The CDR3 totals 14 residues. V lost 2 bases and J 4 bases, leaving 14 bases between the germline ends. CDR3 in amino acids: CSVEQRGVGYGYTF. CDR3 DNA: TGCAGCGTTGAACAGAGGGGCGTTGGCTATGGCTACACCTTC.

This chain connects TRBV9 to TRBJ2-1; D remains unclear. The CDR3 totals 15 residues. CDR1 is SGDLS and CDR2 is YYNGEE in the germline V gene. V was pared by 3 bases and J by 0 bases, with 10 bases between. The CDR3 DNA reads TGTGCCAGCAGCGCTCAAACGAGCTCCTACAATGAGCAGTTCTTC. It codes for CASSAQTSSYNEQFF.

Here the CDR3 DNA reads TGTGCCAGCTCACTGGATTCGGGACTAGCGGAGATCTCTGGGGCCAACGTCCTGACTTTC. It is translated as CASSLDSGLAEISGANVLTF. V gene TRBV18 combines with J gene TRBJ2-6; 11 bases agree with TRBD2. Germline V gene sequence: CDR1 KGHSH, CDR2 LQKENI. The CDR3 totals 20 residues. Trimming cost V 4 bases and J 0 bases; bases outside gene matches: 11.

CDR3 in DNA: TGTGCCAGCGGCGGGAGTGGGCCCTACAATGAGCAGTTCTTC. It specifies CASGGSGPYNEQFF. The chain joins TRBV7-9 to TRBJ2-1; 7 nucleotides match TRBD2. CDR1 and CDR2 from the germline V gene are SEHNR and FQNEAQ (reference sequence). This CDR3 region has 14 residues. J was trimmed by 2 bases and V by 8 bases; bases with no gene match: 6.

Concerning this clone: The sample contains more than one DNA sequence encoding this CDR3. J is TRBJ1-2 and V is TRBV7-2, with 8 bases fitting TRBD1. This CDR3 spans 14 amino acids. Germline V lookup: CDR1 SGHTA, CDR2 FQGNSA. V shed 5 bases and J 2 bases; nucleotides not matched to a gene: 4. The CDR3 loop is CASSPRQGNYGYTF. CDR3 DNA sequence: TGTGCCAGCAGCCCGAGACAGGGGAACTATGGCTACACCTTC.

The J gene is TRBJ1-2, the V gene TRBV5-6; 7 bases match TRBD1. The V gene's germline CDR1 is SGHDT and CDR2 YYEEEE. Losses at the gene ends were 4 bases for V and 5 bases for J; bases not matched to a gene: 5. The CDR3 runs 13 residues. In DNA form, the CDR3 reads TGTGCCAGCAGCCCGGGACAGTGGTATGGCTACACCTTC. It yields the protein CASSPGQWYGYTF.

The gene calls are TRBV7-9 and TRBJ2-2, with TRBD1 identical over 7 bases. In germline, CDR1 is SEHNR, CDR2 FQNEAQ (reference sequence). The junction had 6 bases not matched to a gene; V was cut back by 4 bases and J by 1 base. CDR3 length: 16 amino acids. The CDR3 loop reads CASSSRDRENTGELFF. For the CDR3, the DNA is TGTGCCAGCAGCTCCCGAGACAGGGAGAACACCGGGGAGCTGTTTTTT. Full variable domain (rest looked up from reference TRBV7-9 and TRBJ2-2): DTGVSQNPRHKITKRGQNVTFRCDPISEHNRLYWYRQTLGQGPEFLTYFQNEAQLEKSRLLSDRFSAERPKGSFSTLEIQRTEQGDSAMYLCASSSRDRENTGELFFGEGSRLTVL.

The chain couples TRBV9 to TRBJ2-5; D is perhaps TRBD1 or TRBD2 (5 bases each). There are 13 residues in the CDR3. Germline CDR1 is SGDLS and CDR2 is YYNGEE. Between the trimmed V and J ends, which lost 7 bases and 4 bases, there was a span of 14 bases. CDR3 DNA sequence: TGTGCCAGCGCAGCCGGGACCAGAGAGACCCAGTACTTC. This sequence encodes CASAAGTRETQYF.

V gene TRBV29-1 combines with J gene TRBJ2-7; 8 nucleotides line up with TRBD1. This CDR3 region has 13 residues. Per germline, CDR1 SQVTM and CDR2 ANQGSEA. The trim removed 1 base at V and 3 bases at J, leaving 2 bases unmatched. The CDR3 DNA is TGCAGCGTTGAAGTTACAGGGGGCTACGAGCAGTACTTC. Its translation: CSVEVTGGYEQYF.

The chain links TRBV4-1 to TRBJ2-7; 7 bases agree with TRBD2. V lost 5 bases, J lost 6 bases, and 10 bases stayed unmatched. CDR1 MGHRA and CDR2 YSYEKL come from the germline V gene. The CDR3 is 14 amino acids. CDR3 region: CASSAREPMGEQYF. The CDR3, as DNA: TGCGCCAGCAGCGCGCGGGAGCCGATGGGCGAGCAGTACTTC.

The genes are TRBV29-1 and TRBJ2-1; 8 nucleotides agree with TRBD2. Germline trimming cut 7 bases from V and 4 bases from J; bases unmatched to any gene: 15. Germline V gene sequence: CDR1 SQVTM, CDR2 ANQGSEA. This CDR3 has 16 amino acids. This CDR3 is CSAEGASGRLYNEQFF. The CDR3 region has the DNA TGCAGCGCCGAAGGGGCAAGCGGGAGATTATACAATGAGCAGTTCTTC.

On this clone: Other DNA variants within this sample encode the same CDR3. The chain combines TRBV27 with TRBJ2-7, with 13 bases matching TRBD2. The germline V gene has CDR1 MNHEY and CDR2 SMNVEV (reference sequence). The CDR3 totals 14 residues. J lost 4 bases, V lost 6 bases, and 3 bases had no gene match. CDR3 loop: CASSTLAGGYEQYF. The CDR3 nucleotides are TGTGCCAGCAGCACACTAGCGGGAGGGTACGAGCAGTACTTC.

The chain uses TRBV28 and TRBJ1-2, with TRBD1 as a possible D gene (5 bases). Trimming took off 5 bases at V and 4 bases at J, with 14 bases between the two ends. Germline loops: CDR1 MDHEN, CDR2 SYDVKM. This CDR3 contains 14 residues. Here the CDR3 reads CASSPTQGSYGYTF. The DNA of the CDR3 is TGTGCCAGCAGTCCGACGCAGGGTTCCTATGGCTACACCTTC.

This clone came up a few times. The chain links TRBV29-1 to TRBJ2-1; D is possibly TRBD2 (5 bases). The CDR3 totals 16 residues. Trimming took 6 bases from V and 6 from J, leaving 24 bases between them. Germline CDR1 reads SQVTM; CDR2 reads ANQGSEA. CDR3 sequence (DNA): TGCAGCGTCGACTATGAACTCTCTAGGCGGGCCAATGAGCAGTTCTTC. Translated: CSVDYELSRRANEQFF.

With regard to this clone: This same CDR3 is encoded by further DNA sequences in the sample. The chain carries TRBV27 and TRBJ1-1; D call uncertain. CDR1 is MNHEY and CDR2 is SMNVEV in the germline V gene (reference sequence). V was trimmed by 3 bases and J by 2 bases, leaving 7 bases between them. The CDR3 contains 13 residues. The CDR3 DNA is TGTGCCAGCAGTTTCGGCCTTAACACTGAAGCTTTCTTT. This translates into CASSFGLNTEAFF.

The chain carries TRBV2 and TRBJ2-3; D is possibly TRBD2 (11 bases). CDR1 SNHLY and CDR2 FYNNEI come from the germline V gene. The CDR3 length is 19 residues. Between the trimmed V and J ends, which lost 7 bases and 0 bases, there was a span of 26 bases. The CDR3 nucleotides are TGTGCCAGCACCGACAGGGGGCTAGCGGGAGGCGTTAGCACAGATACGCAGTATTTT. Protein: CASTDRGLAGGVSTDTQYF.

The gene calls are TRBV7-9 and TRBJ2-4; D gene uncertain. V was cut by 5 bases and J by 5 bases, with 13 bases left in between. The germline CDR1 and CDR2 sequences are SEHNR and FQNEAQ (reference sequence). The CDR3 sequence is 14 residues long. In DNA form, the CDR3 reads TGTGCCAGCAGCCTGGGGTGGGCCCAAAACATTCAGTACTTC. This codes for CASSLGWAQNIQYF. Complete variable domain (other parts from reference TRBV7-9 and TRBJ2-4): DTGVSQNPRHKITKRGQNVTFRCDPISEHNRLYWYRQTLGQGPEFLTYFQNEAQLEKSRLLSDRFSAERPKGSFSTLEIQRTEQGDSAMYLCASSLGWAQNIQYFGAGTRLSVL.

The chain links TRBV19 to TRBJ1-2, with TRBD1 as a possible D gene (5 bases). Germline assignment: CDR1 LNHDA and CDR2 SQIVND (reference sequence). The CDR3 is 14 amino acids. V was shortened by 5 bases and J by 3 bases, with 13 bases between the two germline ends. The CDR3 reads CASSPQGSDYGYTF. The CDR3 DNA sequence: TGTGCCAGTAGTCCGCAGGGTAGCGACTATGGCTACACCTTC.

The V and J genes are TRBV2 and TRBJ2-4; the match to TRBD1 covers 8 bases. This CDR3 is built from 14 residues. Germline V CDR1 and CDR2: SNHLY, FYNNEI. The junction had 0 bases not matched to a gene; V was cut back by 3 bases and J by 2 bases. DNA of the CDR3: TGTGCCAGCAGTGACAGGGGGCCCAAAAACATTCAGTACTTC. Protein sequence: CASSDRGPKNIQYF.

V usage is TRBV7-9 and J usage is TRBJ1-2; no firm D call. CDR3 size: 11 residues. The V and J ends lost 1 base and 9 bases respectively, with 6 bases between them. In germline, CDR1 is SEHNR, CDR2 FQNEAQ (reference sequence). The DNA for the CDR3 is TGTGCCAGCAGCTTAGGCGACAGCTACACCTTC. Encoded protein: CASSLGDSYTF.

This chain links TRBV11-2 with TRBJ1-2, with D perhaps TRBD1 (6 bases). The V gene's germline CDR1 is SGHAT and CDR2 FQNNGV. The CDR3 contains 14 residues. The V end lost 5 bases, the J end lost 4 bases, and 14 bases lay between the germline ends. In nucleotides, the CDR3 is TGTGCCAGCAGCCCACTGACAGGCTCCTATGGCTACACCTTC. Translating gives CASSPLTGSYGYTF.

V gene TRBV7-9 combines with J gene TRBJ1-1; possible D gene TRBD1, 6 bases. Between the trimmed V and J ends, which lost 7 bases and 4 bases, there was a span of 22 bases. Germline V lookup: CDR1 SEHNR, CDR2 FQNEAQ (reference sequence). This CDR3 spans 16 amino acids. CDR3 DNA: TGTGCCAGCAACTCTTATGGGGGGCCCGGGAGCACTGAAGCTTTCTTT. Translation: CASNSYGGPGSTEAFF. Filled out from reference TRBV7-9 and TRBJ1-1, the complete variable domain reads DTGVSQNPRHKITKRGQNVTFRCDPISEHNRLYWYRQTLGQGPEFLTYFQNEAQLEKSRLLSDRFSAERPKGSFSTLEIQRTEQGDSAMYLCASNSYGGPGSTEAFFGQGTRLTVV.

In DNA form, the CDR3 reads TGTGCCAGCAGCCAAGATCTTGGGACCCCGAACACTGAAGCTTTCTTT. Encoded protein: CASSQDLGTPNTEAFF. The chain carries TRBV4-2 and TRBJ1-1; possibly TRBD1 for D (5 bases). V was shortened by 0 bases and J by 1 base, with 12 bases between the two germline ends. The CDR3 extends over 16 amino acids. Germline values: CDR1 LGHNA, CDR2 YNFKEQ.

V usage is TRBV7-3 and J usage is TRBJ1-1; D gene ambiguous. CDR1 and CDR2 from the germline V gene are SGHTA and FQGTGA. Trimming removed 5 bases from V and 4 bases from J, with 11 bases in between. This CDR3 contains 13 residues. CDR3 sequence (DNA): TGTGCCAGCAGCCTAGATTCCCGCACTGAAGCTTTCTTT. Its translation is CASSLDSRTEAFF.

Only one count was recorded for this clone. V usage is TRBV15 and J usage is TRBJ1-1; D is unclear. The V and J ends lost 5 bases and 3 bases respectively, with 19 bases between them. Germline values: CDR1 LNHNV, CDR2 YYDKDF (reference sequence). The CDR3 loop spans 16 amino acids. This CDR3 reads CATSSDQDKFDTEAFF. For the CDR3, the DNA is TGTGCCACCAGCTCCGACCAAGATAAGTTCGACACTGAAGCTTTCTTT.

This clone is a singleton in its sample. The chain joins TRBV12-5 to TRBJ1-1, with 7 bases identical to TRBD1. Losses at the gene ends were 0 bases for V and 0 bases for J; bases not matched to a gene: 10. The germline V gene encodes CDR1 LGHNT and CDR2 FRNRAP. The CDR3 covers 18 residues. CDR3 residues: CASGLVAPTGKMNTEAFF. CDR3 DNA sequence: TGTGCTAGTGGTTTGGTAGCCCCGACAGGGAAAATGAACACTGAAGCTTTCTTT. Full variable domain (outside the CDR3, taken from reference TRBV12-5 and TRBJ1-1): DARVTQTPRHKVTEMGQEVTMRCQPILGHNTVFWYRQTMMQGLELLAYFRNRAPLDDSGMPKDRFSAEMPDATLATLKIQPSEPRDSAVYFCASGLVAPTGKMNTEAFFGQGTRLTVV.

The chain couples TRBV6-1 to TRBJ2-1; D may be TRBD1 (6 bases). CDR1 MNHNS and CDR2 SASEGT come from the germline V gene. The V end was cut by 2 bases, the J end by 3 bases, with 17 bases between. CDR3 length equals 17 residues. DNA of the CDR3: TGTGCCAGCAGTGAATACAGGGCAGCAGAGTTCTACAATGAGCAGTTCTTC. Encoded protein: CASSEYRAAEFYNEQFF.